Here is one T cell receptor beta chain with its context. CDR1 PRHDT and CDR2 FYEKMQ come from the germline V gene (reference sequence). The V end was cut by 2 bases, the J end by 3 bases, with 4 bases between. This CDR3 is 12 amino acids long. The data are from a study of cytomegalovirus exposure and HLA in healthy donors. Researchers ran the PCR with 60 Vbeta and 13 Jbeta primers. Produced via immunoSEQ multiplex PCR; TCRdb's table is partial and in-frame only. Of about 160,000 clones listed, around three quarters are singletons. V is TRBV13 and J is TRBJ1-1, with D uncertain. The specimen was PBMCs. The receptor was isolated from a man aged 35 to 55 in good health and CMV-seronegative. The CDR3 loop is CASSLSDTEAFF. The DNA of the CDR3 is TGTGCCAGCAGCTTATCGGACACTGAAGCTTTCTTT.